These 23 T cell receptor beta chains share one sample of origin, sequenced in a study of cytomegalovirus exposure and HLA in healthy donors. Primers for the PCR totalled 60 Vbeta and 13 Jbeta. Repertoires were generated with immunoSEQ multiplex PCR, while TCRdb's copy carries only in-frame clones and drops some. This table holds 100,000 or so clones, around 68% found once. Sequenced sample: PBMCs. These receptors were taken from a man between 50 and 59 years old in good health and CMV-seronegative.

The chain links TRBV15 to TRBJ1-2; tentatively, D is TRBD1 (5 bases). The CDR3 is 15 amino acids. Germline V gene data show CDR1 as LNHNV and CDR2 as YYDKDF (reference sequence). The V end lost 0 bases, the J end lost 3 bases, and 11 bases lay between the germline ends. CDR3 amino acids: CATSRDRDPYYGYTF. CDR3 nucleotides: TGTGCCACCAGCAGAGACAGGGATCCCTACTATGGCTACACCTTC.

A single count supports this clone. The chain links TRBV6-1 to TRBJ2-2; weak D call: TRBD2 (7 bases). The length of the CDR3 is 15 residues. V lost 7 bases and J 4 bases, leaving 16 bases between the germline ends. Germline CDR1 and CDR2: MNHNS and SASEGT. CDR3 in DNA: TGTGCCAGCATAGGGGGGGGCCTAGGCACCGGGGAGCTGTTTTTT. This codes for CASIGGGLGTGELFF.

The chain is built from TRBV19 and TRBJ2-5; TRBD2 aligns across 9 bases. With 6 bases clipped from V and 5 bases from J, the junction kept 10 bases outside the gene matches. Germline assignment: CDR1 LNHDA and CDR2 SQIVND (reference sequence). This CDR3 spans 15 amino acids. CDR3 sequence (DNA): TGTGCCAGTAGCAAACCGGGACTAGCTCCGGAGACCCAGTACTTC. This sequence encodes CASSKPGLAPETQYF.

The chain is built from TRBV27 and TRBJ2-7; 9 bases line up with TRBD1. V was pared by 6 bases and J by 3 bases, with 12 bases of the junction left unmatched. The germline CDR1 and CDR2 sequences are MNHEY and SMNVEV (reference sequence). This CDR3 comprises 16 residues. The chain's CDR3 is CASRKPGQGALYEQYF. For the CDR3, the DNA is TGTGCCAGCAGAAAACCGGGACAGGGTGCCCTCTACGAGCAGTACTTC.

This clone was recorded a few times. The gene calls are TRBV5-1 and TRBJ2-5; D might be TRBD1 (6 bases). This CDR3 contains 14 residues. Germline CDR1 and CDR2: SGHRS and YFSETQ. With 3 bases removed from V and 2 bases from J, the gap between germline ends came to 11 bases. In DNA form, the CDR3 reads TGCGCCAGCAGCTACGGACAGCCTCAAGAGACCCAGTACTTC. Protein product: CASSYGQPQETQYF. The variable domain in full, completed from reference TRBV5-1 and TRBJ2-5, reads KAGVTQTPRYLIKTRGQQVTLSCSPISGHRSVSWYQQTPGQGLQFLFEYFSETQRNKGNFPGRFSGRQFSNSRSEMNVSTLELGDSALYLCASSYGQPQETQYFGPGTRLLVL.

This clone was detected a few times. This sequence joins TRBV11-3 and TRBJ2-3, with D hard to call. In germline, CDR1 is SGHNT, CDR2 YENEEA. The CDR3 contains 16 residues. V was trimmed by 5 bases and J by 2 bases, leaving 17 bases between them. The CDR3 is CASSQDCAPTTDTQYF. The CDR3 coding sequence is TGTGCCAGCAGCCAAGACTGCGCCCCAACCACAGATACGCAGTATTTT.

In this sample, this clone turned up a few times. The chain is built from TRBV4-1 and TRBJ2-2, with a possible D match to TRBD1 (6 bases). Germline V CDR1 and CDR2: MGHRA, YSYEKL. This CDR3 comprises 16 residues. V was trimmed by 6 bases and J by 1 base, leaving 15 bases between them. Here the CDR3 reads CASRQYRDKNTGELFF. The CDR3 nucleotides read TGCGCCAGCAGACAATACAGGGATAAGAACACCGGGGAGCTGTTTTTT.

The rearrangement links TRBV29-1 to TRBJ1-2; D is unresolved. The germline gives CDR1 SQVTM, CDR2 ANQGSEA. The V and J ends lost 5 bases and 2 bases respectively, with 6 bases between them. The CDR3 sequence is 11 residues long. This CDR3 reads CSVRGNYGYTF. The CDR3 bases are TGCAGCGTTCGAGGGAACTATGGCTACACCTTC.

The V call is TRBV10-2, the J call TRBJ2-5; D gene uncertain. Trimming shortened V by 8 bases and J by 4 bases, and 14 bases separated the two germline ends. This CDR3 is built from 13 residues. The germline V gene encodes CDR1 WSHSY and CDR2 SAAADI. Here the CDR3 reads CASGAYSGETQYF. Written as DNA, the CDR3 is TGCGCCAGCGGAGCATACTCGGGAGAGACCCAGTACTTC.

This sequence joins TRBV6-5 and TRBJ1-2; 7 nucleotides match TRBD1. Germline CDR1 reads MNHEY; CDR2 reads SVGAGI. The CDR3 contains 13 residues. The J segment lost 3 bases and the V segment lost 5 bases, leaving 3 bases of the junction unmatched. The DNA for the CDR3 is TGTGCCAGCAGTGTTCAGGGGGACTATGGCTACACCTTC. This translates into CASSVQGDYGYTF.

The chain combines TRBV7-8 with TRBJ1-5, with TRBD1 as a possible D gene (5 bases). The V gene lost 5 bases and the J gene lost 2 bases, with 16 bases spanning the gap. This CDR3 region has 16 residues. CDR1 is SGHVS, CDR2 FQNEAQ, per germline. CDR3 sequence: CASSASLGGGNQPQHF. CDR3 in DNA: TGTGCCAGCAGCGCCTCTCTGGGGGGGGGCAATCAGCCCCAGCATTTT.

This chain joins TRBV2 and TRBJ1-6, with unresolved D. Trimming shortened V by 4 bases and J by 10 bases, and 11 bases separated the two germline ends. CDR1 SNHLY and CDR2 FYNNEI come from the germline V gene. The CDR3 runs to 13 residues. DNA of the CDR3: TGTGCCAGCAGTGGGGAGGTCGGGTCACCCCTCCACTTT. Residues: CASSGEVGSPLHF.

The gene calls are TRBV7-3 and TRBJ2-1, with D possibly matching TRBD2 (5 bases). The CDR3 extends over 15 amino acids. CDR1 is SGHTA and CDR2 is FQGTGA in the germline V gene. V lost 5 bases and J lost 1, with 12 bases in between. The CDR3 region is CASSRVARSYNEQFF. CDR3 DNA sequence: TGTGCCAGCAGCCGGGTAGCGAGATCCTACAATGAGCAGTTCTTC.

With regard to this clone: The junction shows a germline mismatch at one end, possibly a read error. V and J are TRBV7-9 and TRBJ2-3; maybe TRBD2 (5 bases). Germline V gene data show CDR1 as SEHNR and CDR2 as FQNEAQ (reference sequence). This CDR3 has 12 amino acids. DNA of the CDR3: TGTTCCAGCAGAGGTAGCGTAGGGTGGCTGTATTTT. The encoded protein is CSSRGSVGWLYF.

This rearrangement joins TRBV6-1 to TRBJ2-7; D may be TRBD2 (6 bases). V was clipped by 4 bases and J by 6 bases, with 25 bases between them. CDR1 MNHNS and CDR2 SASEGT come from the germline V gene. CDR3 length: 17 amino acids. CDR3 amino acids: CASSGFRGKGGPFEQYF. The DNA for the CDR3 is TGTGCCAGCAGTGGGTTTCGGGGTAAGGGAGGTCCTTTCGAGCAGTACTTC.

This chain uses TRBV7-9 with TRBJ2-1; D perhaps matches TRBD1 (6 bases). The CDR3 totals 17 residues. The germline V and J ends were trimmed by 1 base and 1 base, with 14 bases remaining between them. Germline CDR1 reads SEHNR; CDR2 reads FQNEAQ (reference sequence). The CDR3 DNA is TGTGCCAGCAGCTTAGGTCAGGTAGGGGGTTCCTACAATGAGCAGTTCTTC. It translates to CASSLGQVGGSYNEQFF.

The J gene is TRBJ2-1, the V gene TRBV11-3; 7 nucleotides match TRBD1. This CDR3 is 17 amino acids long. Germline V lookup: CDR1 SGHNT, CDR2 YENEEA. Unmatched junction bases numbered 6, after V lost 1 base and J lost 0 bases. CDR3 region: CASSLARTGRSYNEQFF. The CDR3 DNA reads as TGTGCCAGCAGCTTAGCCCGGACAGGACGCTCCTACAATGAGCAGTTCTTC.

This chain joins TRBV15 and TRBJ2-7; TRBD2 matches at 7 bases. Unmatched junction bases numbered 7, after V lost 3 bases and J lost 2 bases. The CDR3 totals 15 residues. Germline V CDR1 and CDR2: LNHNV, YYDKDF (reference sequence). CDR3 region: CATSSTSSGTYEQYF. CDR3 sequence (DNA): TGTGCCACCAGCAGTACGTCTAGCGGAACCTACGAGCAGTACTTC.

This clone was observed a single time. CDR3 protein: CASSSGQGAFGYTF. The CDR3 DNA follows: TGTGCCAGCAGTTCCGGACAGGGGGCGTTTGGCTACACCTTC. The chain links TRBV28 to TRBJ1-2; TRBD1 aligns across 11 bases. Trimming removed 4 bases from V and 7 bases from J; junction bases left unmatched: 5. The germline CDR1 and CDR2 sequences are MDHEN and SYDVKM. This CDR3 contains 14 residues.

CDR3 nucleotides: TGTGCCAGCCTGGCGGGTAGCAATCAGCCCCAGCATTTT. It codes for CASLAGSNQPQHF. The chain carries TRBV19 and TRBJ1-5; D not resolved. The length of the CDR3 is 13 residues. V was shortened by 9 bases and J by 0 bases, with 9 bases between the two germline ends. The germline V gene has CDR1 LNHDA and CDR2 SQIVND (reference sequence).

The chain links TRBV5-1 to TRBJ2-3; the match to TRBD2 covers 8 bases. Germline assignment: CDR1 SGHRS and CDR2 YFSETQ. V gave up 3 bases and J gave up 0 bases; unmatched junction bases: 9. CDR3 length: 17 residues. CDR3 nucleotide sequence: TGCGCCAGCAGCTCAACCGGTAGCGGGGTAAGCACAGATACGCAGTATTTT. Translating gives CASSSTGSGVSTDTQYF.

The sample holds one count of this clone. The J gene is TRBJ1-4, the V gene TRBV7-8; TRBD1 agrees at 7 bases. There are 11 residues in the CDR3. The J segment lost 12 bases and the V segment lost 5 bases, leaving 3 bases of the junction unmatched. Germline V gives CDR1 SGHVS, CDR2 FQNEAQ. DNA for the CDR3: TGTGCCAGCAGCCTAACAGGGGAACTGTTTTTT. Translation gives CASSLTGELFF.

J is TRBJ2-5 and V is TRBV5-1; tentative D call: TRBD1 (6 bases). V lost 2 bases to trimming and J lost 2 bases, with 7 bases between them. This CDR3 contains 13 residues. CDR1 is SGHRS, CDR2 YFSETQ, per germline. For the CDR3, the DNA is TGCGCCAGCAGCTTCCAGGGGCAAGAGACCCAGTACTTC. This sequence encodes CASSFQGQETQYF.